This T cell receptor beta chain was identified during a study of cytomegalovirus exposure and HLA in healthy donors. The PCR used 60 Vbeta and 13 Jbeta primers. The method was immunoSEQ multiplex PCR; TCRdb's version includes in-frame clones alone and lacks a portion of them. Of 130,000 to 150,000 clones detected, 70% to 90% appear once; the ten largest clones hold roughly 4%. Every donor was a healthy person donating bone marrow. This TCR was recovered from a middle-aged woman in good health and CMV-seropositive. Sequenced material: PBMCs.

CDR3 sequence: CASSHRENRGYTF. The CDR3 DNA sequence: TGTGCCAGCAGTCACCGGGAAAATCGGGGCTACACCTTC. The chain combines TRBV6-5 with TRBJ1-2; D is unclear. The CDR3 extends over 13 amino acids. V lost 5 bases to trimming and J lost 8 bases, with 15 bases between them. CDR1 is MNHEY, CDR2 SVGAGI, per germline.